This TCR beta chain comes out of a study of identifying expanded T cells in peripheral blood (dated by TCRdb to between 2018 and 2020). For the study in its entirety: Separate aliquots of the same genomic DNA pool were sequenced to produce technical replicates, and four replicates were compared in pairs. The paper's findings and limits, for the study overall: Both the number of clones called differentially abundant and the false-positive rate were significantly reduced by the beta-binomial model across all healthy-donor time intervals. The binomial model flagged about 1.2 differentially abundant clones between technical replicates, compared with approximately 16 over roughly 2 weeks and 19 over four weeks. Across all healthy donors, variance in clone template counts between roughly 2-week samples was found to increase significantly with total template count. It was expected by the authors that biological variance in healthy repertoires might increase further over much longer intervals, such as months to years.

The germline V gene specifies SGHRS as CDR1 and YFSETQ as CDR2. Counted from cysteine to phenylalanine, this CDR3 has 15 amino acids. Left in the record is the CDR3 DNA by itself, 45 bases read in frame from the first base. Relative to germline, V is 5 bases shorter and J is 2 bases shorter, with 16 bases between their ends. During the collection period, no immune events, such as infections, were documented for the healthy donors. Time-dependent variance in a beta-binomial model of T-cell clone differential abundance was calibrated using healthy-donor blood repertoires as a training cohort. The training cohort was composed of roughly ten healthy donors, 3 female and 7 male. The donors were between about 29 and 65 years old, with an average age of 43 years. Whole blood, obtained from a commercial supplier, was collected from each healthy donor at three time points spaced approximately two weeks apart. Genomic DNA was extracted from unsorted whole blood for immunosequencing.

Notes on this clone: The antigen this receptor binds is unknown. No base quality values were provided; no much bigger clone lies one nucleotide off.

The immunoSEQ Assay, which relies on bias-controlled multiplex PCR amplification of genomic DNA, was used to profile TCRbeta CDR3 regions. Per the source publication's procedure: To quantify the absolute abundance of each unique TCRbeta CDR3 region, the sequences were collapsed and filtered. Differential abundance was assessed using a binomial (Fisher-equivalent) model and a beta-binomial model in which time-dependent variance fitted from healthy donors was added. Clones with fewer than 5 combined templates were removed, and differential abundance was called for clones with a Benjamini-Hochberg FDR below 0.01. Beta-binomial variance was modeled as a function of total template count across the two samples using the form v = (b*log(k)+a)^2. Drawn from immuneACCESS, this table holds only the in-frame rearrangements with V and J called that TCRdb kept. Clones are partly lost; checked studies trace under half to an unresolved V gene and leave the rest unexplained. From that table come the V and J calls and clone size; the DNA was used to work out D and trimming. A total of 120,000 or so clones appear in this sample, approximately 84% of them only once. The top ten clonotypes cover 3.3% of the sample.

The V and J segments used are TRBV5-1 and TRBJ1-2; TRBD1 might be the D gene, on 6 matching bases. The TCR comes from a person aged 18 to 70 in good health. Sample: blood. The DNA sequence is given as TGCGCCAGCAGGCCACCGGGGGGGCAAAACTATGGCTACACCTTC. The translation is CASRPPGGQNYGYTF.